This section outlines one T cell receptor beta chain sequence together with its context. Its target is unknown. With V trimmed by 5 bases and J by 4 bases, 7 bases remained unmatched. The germline CDR1 and CDR2 sequences are MNHEY and SVGEGT. This CDR3 is 16 amino acids long. No progression to ophthalmopathy during 18 months of follow-up defined stable disease. These patients, aged 18 to 65, had recently diagnosed hyperthyroidism lasting under 2 months. Researchers amplified the TCR beta CDR3 regions from RNA transcripts. First-round RT-PCR of the TCR CDR3 relied on the HTBI primer set. TCRdb used MiXCR to reprocess the multiplex PCR reads, holding one entry per CDR3 protein. Here the sample spans 300,000 to 450,000 distinct CDR3 sequences, approximately 13% being singletons. This record belongs to a study of T cells in Graves' hyperthyroidism and ophthalmopathy. Study-level points and caveats: Before onset, ophthalmopathy was predicted by the model a median roughly 6.4 months earlier.

The sequence was collected from a woman between 18 and 30 years old with Graves' hyperthyroidism. This chain links TRBV6-2 or TRBV6-3 with TRBJ2-5, with 13 bases fitting TRBD2. Material: blood. CDR3 region: CASSVGTSGIRETQYF. CDR3 in DNA: TGTGCCAGCAGTGTCGGGACTAGCGGGATAAGAGAGACCCAGTACTTC.